The 27 T cell receptor beta chains reported below all come from one sample, sequenced in a study of radiotherapy plus CTLA-4 blockade in lung cancer (dated by TCRdb to 2017 to 2018). Libraries came from the immunoSEQ multiplex PCR assay. TCRdb holds this immuneACCESS table with in-frame rearrangements only. Some clones are missing; in checked studies, unresolved V genes explain under half, and the rest has no known cause. This sample comprises fewer than 50,000 clones, roughly 60% of them detected only once. The biggest ten clones account for approximately 17% of the sample. The specimen was peripheral blood, collected from a patient treated with radiotherapy plus ipilimumab. These TCRs come from a human donor with non-small cell lung cancer who had a partial response to radiotherapy plus ipilimumab.

The genes are TRBV7-6 and TRBJ1-6; no reliable D call. Deletions cut 3 bases from V and 11 bases from J, with 11 bases between. CDR3 length equals 13 residues. The V gene's germline CDR1 is SGHVS and CDR2 FNYEAQ. The DNA of the CDR3 is TGTGCCAGCAGCTTCAAGGAAGCGACACCCCTCCACTTT. This codes for CASSFKEATPLHF. Complete variable domain (other parts from reference TRBV7-6 and TRBJ1-6): GAGVSQSPRYKVTKRGQDVALRCDPISGHVSLYWYRQALGQGPEFLTYFNYEAQQDKSGLPNDRFSAERPEGSISTLTIQRTEQRDSAMYRCASSFKEATPLHFGNGTRLTVT.

The chain combines TRBV7-2 with TRBJ2-1; TRBD1 aligns across 8 bases. The CDR3 sequence is 13 residues long. The germline CDR1 and CDR2 sequences are SGHTA and FQGNSA. Trimming at V came to 6 bases and at J to 6 bases, leaving 4 bases not matched to a gene. The CDR3 protein is CASRETGVNEQFF. CDR3 in DNA: TGTGCCAGCAGAGAGACAGGGGTCAATGAGCAGTTCTTC.

The gene calls are TRBV10-3 and TRBJ2-2; D might be TRBD1 (5 bases). In germline, CDR1 is ENHRY, CDR2 SYGVKD. There are 17 residues in the CDR3. V dropped 5 bases and J dropped 0 bases, with 16 bases sitting between them. The CDR3 region has the DNA TGTGCCATCAGTAAAGTAACAGGATATACGAACACCGGGGAGCTGTTTTTT. Translating it yields CAISKVTGYTNTGELFF.

This rearrangement joins TRBV10-2 to TRBJ2-1, with D hard to call. The CDR3 is made up of 16 amino acids. Germline V gives CDR1 WSHSY, CDR2 SAAADI. With 4 bases removed from V and 2 bases from J, the gap between germline ends came to 15 bases. DNA for the CDR3: TGCGCCAGCAGTGCTGTTGGCAGTTTTACCTACAATGAGCAGTTCTTC. This codes for CASSAVGSFTYNEQFF.

The J gene is TRBJ2-7, the V gene TRBV19; a possible D gene is TRBD2 (6 bases). Germline V gene data show CDR1 as LNHDA and CDR2 as SQIVND (reference sequence). The length of the CDR3 is 15 residues. Trimming pared 1 base from V and 7 bases from J, leaving 17 bases between. The CDR3 coding sequence is TGTGCCAGTAGTATAGGGACTACCGCGCATATAGAGCAGTACTTC. Translated: CASSIGTTAHIEQYF.

The chain joins TRBV29-1 to TRBJ2-3, with a tentative D call TRBD2 (5 bases). V lost 5 bases, J lost 0 bases, and 12 bases lay in between. This CDR3 contains 14 residues. The V gene's germline CDR1 is SQVTM and CDR2 ANQGSEA. The CDR3 DNA sequence: TGCAGCGTTTTCATCCGGGGTAGCACAGATACGCAGTATTTT. Protein product: CSVFIRGSTDTQYF.

The chain employs TRBV2 and TRBJ1-5, with TRBD1 matching 8 bases. The germline V gene has CDR1 SNHLY and CDR2 FYNNEI. Trimming cost V 6 bases and J 3 bases; bases outside gene matches: 10. The CDR3 loop spans 16 amino acids. The CDR3 is CASRVGTGAFNQPQHF. Here the CDR3 DNA reads TGTGCCAGCAGGGTTGGGACAGGAGCTTTCAATCAGCCCCAGCATTTT.

The V and J genes are TRBV19 and TRBJ1-6; 9 positions match TRBD1. The germline gives CDR1 LNHDA, CDR2 SQIVND (reference sequence). With 6 bases clipped from V and 7 bases from J, the junction kept 7 bases outside the gene matches. The CDR3 extends over 15 amino acids. Here the CDR3 reads CASSRTGVRNSPLHF. The CDR3 nucleotides read TGTGCCAGTAGCCGGACAGGGGTAAGAAATTCACCCCTCCACTTT.

This rearrangement joins TRBV30 to TRBJ1-2, with TRBD1 as a possible D gene (5 bases). CDR3 length: 17 amino acids. The germline V gene has CDR1 GTSNPN and CDR2 SVGIG (reference sequence). Trimming took off 4 bases at V and 1 base at J, with 22 bases between the two ends. CDR3 in amino acids: CAWTPVETAFDNYGYTF. For the CDR3, the DNA is TGTGCCTGGACCCCTGTTGAGACAGCCTTTGATAACTATGGCTACACCTTC. Full variable domain (missing parts from reference TRBV30 and TRBJ1-2): SQTIHQWPATLVQPVGSPLSLECTVEGTSNPNLYWYRQAAGRGLQLLFYSVGIGQISSEVPQNLSASRPQDRQFILSSKKLLLSDSGFYLCAWTPVETAFDNYGYTFGSGTRLTVV.

V gene TRBV19 combines with J gene TRBJ2-2; TRBD1 matches at 8 bases. Germline V gives CDR1 LNHDA, CDR2 SQIVND (reference sequence). This CDR3 region has 14 residues. Germline trimming cut 6 bases from V and 6 bases from J; bases unmatched to any gene: 6. This CDR3 is CASRSDRVAGELFF. DNA for the CDR3: TGTGCCAGTAGATCGGACAGGGTTGCCGGGGAGCTGTTTTTT.

V usage is TRBV7-2 and J usage is TRBJ2-1, with 8 bases fitting TRBD2. With V trimmed by 0 bases and J by 8 bases, 3 bases remained unmatched. Germline lookup yields CDR1 SGHTA and CDR2 FQGNSA. There are 14 residues in the CDR3. CDR3 region: CASSLAVAGYEQFF. CDR3 DNA sequence: TGTGCCAGCAGCTTAGCGGTAGCGGGGTATGAGCAGTTCTTC.

This rearrangement joins TRBV14 to TRBJ1-1; 7 nucleotides agree with TRBD1. V dropped 3 bases and J dropped 1; count of bases not matched to a gene: 5. The CDR3 totals 15 residues. Germline CDR1 SGHDN, CDR2 FVKESK. For the CDR3, the DNA is TGTGCCAGCAGCCAGTGGACAGGAGCGAACACTGAAGCTTTCTTT. Protein product: CASSQWTGANTEAFF.

This clone came up a few times. The chain has TRBV7-9 and TRBJ2-2, with 8 bases that match TRBD1. After removal of 1 base from V and 4 bases from J, the junction contained 2 bases not matched to a gene. The CDR3 contains 15 residues. CDR1 and CDR2 (germline): SEHNR, FQNEAQ (reference sequence). DNA of the CDR3: TGTGCCAGCAGCTTAGTCAGGGGGCGCACCGGGGAGCTGTTTTTT. Protein: CASSLVRGRTGELFF.

The rearrangement uses TRBV29-1 and TRBJ1-2; D is perhaps TRBD1 (6 bases). V was clipped by 6 bases and J by 2 bases, with 10 bases between them. Germline V CDR1 and CDR2: SQVTM, ANQGSEA. This CDR3 comprises 12 residues. CDR3 region: CSVNQGNYGYTF. CDR3 bases: TGCAGCGTCAATCAGGGGAACTATGGCTACACCTTC.

V is TRBV19 and J is TRBJ1-2, with D unclear. CDR3 size: 14 residues. CDR1 and CDR2 from the germline V gene are LNHDA and SQIVND (reference sequence). The V end lost 3 bases, the J end lost 0 bases, and 8 bases lay between the germline ends. In DNA, the CDR3 is TGTGCCAGTAGTATTAGTCACTCTAACTATGGCTACACCTTC. This gives the protein CASSISHSNYGYTF.

The gene calls are TRBV29-1 and TRBJ1-1; D not certain. Germline-derived CDR1 and CDR2 are SQVTM and ANQGSEA. The V end was cut by 6 bases, the J end by 0 bases, with 14 bases between. This CDR3 spans 14 amino acids. The CDR3 coding sequence is TGCAGCGTCTTGGAGAGGGATATGAACACTGAAGCTTTCTTT. It yields the protein CSVLERDMNTEAFF. Filled out from reference TRBV29-1 and TRBJ1-1, the complete variable domain reads SAVISQKPSRDICQRGTSLTIQCQVDSQVTMMFWYRQQPGQSLTLIATANQGSEATYESGFVIDKFPISRPNLTFSTLTVSNMSPEDSSIYLCSVLERDMNTEAFFGQGTRLTVV.

This chain connects TRBV19 to TRBJ2-7; 10 bases are shared with TRBD2. The germline CDR1 and CDR2 sequences are LNHDA and SQIVND (reference sequence). The CDR3 length is 16 residues. With 1 base clipped from V and 3 bases from J, the junction kept 6 bases outside the gene matches. The CDR3 DNA sequence: TGTGCCAGTAGTATAGTTTCAGCGGGGGGGTACTACGAGCAGTACTTC. Amino acids: CASSIVSAGGYYEQYF.

V gene TRBV5-1 combines with J gene TRBJ2-7; TRBD1 might be the D (5 bases). The germline gives CDR1 SGHRS, CDR2 YFSETQ. V lost 5 bases and J 2 bases, leaving 14 bases between the germline ends. The CDR3 loop spans 14 amino acids. For the CDR3, the DNA is TGCGCCAGCAGGATTGGGGAAGGGGCCTACGAGCAGTACTTC. This sequence encodes CASRIGEGAYEQYF.

This clone was observed at least ten times. The genes are TRBV28 and TRBJ1-3; D is unclear. Germline-derived CDR1 and CDR2 are MDHEN and SYDVKM. V was clipped by 3 bases and J by 0 bases, with 15 bases between them. This CDR3 has 17 amino acids. The DNA for the CDR3 is TGTGCCAGCAGTTTTGAGGCGGCGGCAGACTCTGGAAACACCATATATTTT. Protein product: CASSFEAAADSGNTIYF.

This chain links TRBV4-2 with TRBJ1-6; 9 nucleotides line up with TRBD1. This CDR3 comprises 14 residues. V lost 1 base to trimming and J lost 9 bases; unmatched junction nucleotides: 1. Germline CDR1 reads LGHNA; CDR2 reads YNFKEQ. This chain's CDR3 is CASSQGDRVSPLHF. The CDR3 DNA reads as TGTGCCAGCAGCCAAGGGGACAGGGTTTCACCCCTCCACTTT.

This clone was seen just once. The chain is built from TRBV6-5 and TRBJ1-6, with D uncertain. The CDR3 totals 15 residues. Trimming removed 2 bases from V and 8 bases from J, with 13 bases in between. Germline CDR1 reads MNHEY; CDR2 reads SVGAGI. The CDR3 nucleotides read TGTGCCAGCAGTTACGGGTCGGGTTGGGATTCACCCCTCCACTTT. As protein: CASSYGSGWDSPLHF.

The rearrangement uses TRBV5-1 and TRBJ1-1; D is possibly TRBD1 (5 bases). The V and J ends lost 1 base and 0 bases respectively, with 13 bases between them. The CDR3 spans 16 residues. Looked up from germline, CDR1 is SGHRS and CDR2 is YFSETQ. The CDR3 bases are TGCGCCAGCAGCTTGTCCCCCCTGGACATGAACACTGAAGCTTTCTTT. Translation gives CASSLSPLDMNTEAFF.

The V call is TRBV28, the J call TRBJ1-2, with unresolved D. The V end lost 5 bases, the J end lost 2 bases, and 12 bases lay between the germline ends. Germline-derived CDR1 and CDR2 are MDHEN and SYDVKM. The CDR3 runs 14 residues. CDR3 protein: CASSPLGGNYGYTF. The CDR3 region has the DNA TGTGCCAGCAGTCCCCTAGGAGGGAACTATGGCTACACCTTC.

V usage is TRBV7-6 and J usage is TRBJ1-6, with a tentative D call TRBD1 (5 bases). Per germline, CDR1 SGHVS and CDR2 FNYEAQ. V gave up 0 bases and J gave up 9 bases, with 9 bases separating them. The CDR3 is 14 residues long. This chain's CDR3 is CASSLAGVGSPLHF. DNA of the CDR3: TGTGCCAGCAGCTTAGCAGGGGTGGGTTCACCCCTCCACTTT.

The rearrangement links TRBV5-1 to TRBJ2-5; 9 bases agree with TRBD2. The DNA end is more similar to TRBJ2-7, so the J call may be wrong. The CDR3 covers 18 residues. In germline, CDR1 is SGHRS, CDR2 YFSETQ. The CDR3 loop reads CASGLGGSAGGFTYEQYF. For the CDR3, the DNA is TGCGCCAGCGGACTGGGGGGGTCAGCGGGGGGATTTACCTACGAGCAGTACTTC.

This clone has more than one count but fewer than ten. The chain links TRBV11-2 to TRBJ2-3; no definite D call. CDR1 is SGHAT and CDR2 is FQNNGV in the germline V gene. Trimming stripped 1 base from V and 7 bases from J, with 9 bases between. This CDR3 has 13 residues. DNA of the CDR3: TGTGCCAGCAGCTTAGCACAGCCGAATACGCAGTATTTT. Its translation is CASSLAQPNTQYF.

The J gene is TRBJ2-4, the V gene TRBV5-1; no clear D gene. V gave up 4 bases and J gave up 1 base, with 15 bases separating them. Germline-derived CDR1 and CDR2 are SGHRS and YFSETQ. The CDR3 totals 16 residues. This CDR3 reads CASSASSDKAKNIQYF. The CDR3 DNA reads TGCGCCAGCAGCGCGTCGTCTGACAAGGCCAAAAACATTCAGTACTTC.